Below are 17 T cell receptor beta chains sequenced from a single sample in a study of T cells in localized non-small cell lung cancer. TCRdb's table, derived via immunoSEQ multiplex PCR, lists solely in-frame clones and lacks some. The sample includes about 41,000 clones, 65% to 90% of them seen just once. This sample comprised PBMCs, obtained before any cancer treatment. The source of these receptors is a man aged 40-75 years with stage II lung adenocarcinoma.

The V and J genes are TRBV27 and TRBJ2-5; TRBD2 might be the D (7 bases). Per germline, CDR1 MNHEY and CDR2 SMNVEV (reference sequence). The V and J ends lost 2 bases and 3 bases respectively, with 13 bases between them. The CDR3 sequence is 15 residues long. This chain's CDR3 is CASSLRGGTEETQYF. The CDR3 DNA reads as TGTGCCAGCAGTTTAAGGGGGGGGACTGAAGAGACCCAGTACTTC.

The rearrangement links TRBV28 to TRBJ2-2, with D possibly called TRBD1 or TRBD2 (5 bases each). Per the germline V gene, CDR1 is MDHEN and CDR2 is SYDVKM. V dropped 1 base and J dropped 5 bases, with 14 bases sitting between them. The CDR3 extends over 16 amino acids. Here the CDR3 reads CASSLLPGTPTGELFF. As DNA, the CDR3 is TGTGCCAGCAGTTTATTACCCGGGACCCCTACCGGGGAGCTGTTTTTT.

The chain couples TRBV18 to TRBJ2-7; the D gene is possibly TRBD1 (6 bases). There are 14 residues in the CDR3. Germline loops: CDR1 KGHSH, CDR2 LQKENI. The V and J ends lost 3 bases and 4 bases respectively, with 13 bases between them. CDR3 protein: CASSPEGGDYEQYF. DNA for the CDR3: TGTGCCAGCTCACCGGAAGGGGGAGATTACGAGCAGTACTTC.

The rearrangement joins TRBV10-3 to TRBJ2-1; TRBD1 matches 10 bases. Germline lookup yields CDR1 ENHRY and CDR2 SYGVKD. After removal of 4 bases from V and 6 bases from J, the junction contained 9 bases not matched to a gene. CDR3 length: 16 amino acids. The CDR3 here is CAISGGQGEIPNEQFF. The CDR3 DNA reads TGTGCCATCAGTGGAGGACAGGGGGAAATTCCCAATGAGCAGTTCTTC.

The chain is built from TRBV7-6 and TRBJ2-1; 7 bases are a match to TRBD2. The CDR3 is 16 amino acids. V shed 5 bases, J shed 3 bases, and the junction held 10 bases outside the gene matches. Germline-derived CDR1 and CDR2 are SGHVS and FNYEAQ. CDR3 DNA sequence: TGTGCCAGCAGCCCACTGACTAGCAGACTCTACAATGAGCAGTTCTTC. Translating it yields CASSPLTSRLYNEQFF.

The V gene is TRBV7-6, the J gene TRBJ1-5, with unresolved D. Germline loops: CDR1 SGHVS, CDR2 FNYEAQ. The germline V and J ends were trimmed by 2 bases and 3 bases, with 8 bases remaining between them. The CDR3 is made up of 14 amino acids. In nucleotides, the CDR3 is TGTGCCAGCAGCTTAAACAGTCTCAATCAGCCCCAGCATTTT. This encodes CASSLNSLNQPQHF.

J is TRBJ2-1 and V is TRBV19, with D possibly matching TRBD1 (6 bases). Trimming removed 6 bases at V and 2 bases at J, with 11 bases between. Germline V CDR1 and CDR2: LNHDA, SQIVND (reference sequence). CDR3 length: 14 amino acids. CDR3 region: CASRGQPTYNEQFF. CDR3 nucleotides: TGTGCCAGTAGAGGACAGCCTACCTACAATGAGCAGTTCTTC.

In DNA, the CDR3 is TGTGCCAGCAGCTTAATAGGGAAAGCAACAGATACGCAGTATTTT. Amino acids: CASSLIGKATDTQYF. The chain has TRBV7-3 and TRBJ2-3; D not certain. Germline values: CDR1 SGHTA, CDR2 FQGTGA. V was clipped by 1 base and J by 3 bases, with 11 bases between them. The CDR3 length is 15 residues. Supplemented by reference TRBV7-3 and TRBJ2-3, the full variable domain reads GAGVSQTPSNKVTEKGKYVELRCDPISGHTALYWYRQSLGQGPEFLIYFQGTGAADDSGLPNDRFFAVRPEGSVSTLKIQRTERGDSAVYLCASSLIGKATDTQYFGPGTRLTVL.

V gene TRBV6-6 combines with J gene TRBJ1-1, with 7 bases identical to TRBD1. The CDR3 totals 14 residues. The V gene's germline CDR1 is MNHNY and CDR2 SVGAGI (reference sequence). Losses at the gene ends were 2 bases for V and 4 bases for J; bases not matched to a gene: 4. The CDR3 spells CASSYGTVGTEAFF. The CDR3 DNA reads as TGTGCCAGCAGTTACGGGACAGTGGGCACTGAAGCTTTCTTT.

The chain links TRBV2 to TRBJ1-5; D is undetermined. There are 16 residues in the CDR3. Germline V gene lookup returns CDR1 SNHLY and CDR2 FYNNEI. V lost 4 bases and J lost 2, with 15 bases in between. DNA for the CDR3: TGTGCCAGCAGTGTGGAAGGGATGGTTCGCAATCAGCCCCAGCATTTT. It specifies CASSVEGMVRNQPQHF.

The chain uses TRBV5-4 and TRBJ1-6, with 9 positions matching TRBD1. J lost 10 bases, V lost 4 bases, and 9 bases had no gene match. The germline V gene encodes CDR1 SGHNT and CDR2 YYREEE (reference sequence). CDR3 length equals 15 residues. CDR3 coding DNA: TGTGCCAGCAGCCCGGGGACAGGGAGGGACTCACCCCTCCACTTT. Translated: CASSPGTGRDSPLHF.

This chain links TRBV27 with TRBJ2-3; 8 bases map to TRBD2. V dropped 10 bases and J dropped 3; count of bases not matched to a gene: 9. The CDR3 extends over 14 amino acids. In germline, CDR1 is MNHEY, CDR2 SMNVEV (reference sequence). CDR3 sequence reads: CATGRKRETDTQYF. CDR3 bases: TGTGCCACGGGACGGAAGCGGGAGACAGATACGCAGTATTTT.

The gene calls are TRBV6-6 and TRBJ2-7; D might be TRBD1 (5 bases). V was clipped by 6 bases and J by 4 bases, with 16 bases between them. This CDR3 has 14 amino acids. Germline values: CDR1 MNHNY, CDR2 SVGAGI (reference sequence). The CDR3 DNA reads TGTGCCAGCAGACGACAGCTTTCGGGTTACGAGCAGTACTTC. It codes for CASRRQLSGYEQYF.

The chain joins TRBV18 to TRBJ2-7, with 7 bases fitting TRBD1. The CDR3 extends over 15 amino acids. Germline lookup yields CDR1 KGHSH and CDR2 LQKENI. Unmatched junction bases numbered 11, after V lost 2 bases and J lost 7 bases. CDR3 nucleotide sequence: TGTGCCAGCTCACCAGGATCTAACAGGGGTCCTGAGCAGTACTTC. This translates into CASSPGSNRGPEQYF.

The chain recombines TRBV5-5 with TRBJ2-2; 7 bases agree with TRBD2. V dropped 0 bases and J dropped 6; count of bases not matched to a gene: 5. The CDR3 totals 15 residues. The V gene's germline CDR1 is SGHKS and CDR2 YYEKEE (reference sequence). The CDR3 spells CASSLGGLEAGELFF. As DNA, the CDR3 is TGTGCCAGCAGCTTGGGAGGACTAGAGGCCGGGGAGCTGTTTTTT.

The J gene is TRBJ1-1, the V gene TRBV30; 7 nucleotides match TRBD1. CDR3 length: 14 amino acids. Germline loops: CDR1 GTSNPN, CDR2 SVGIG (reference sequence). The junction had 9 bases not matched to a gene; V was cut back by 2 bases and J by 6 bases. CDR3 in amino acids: CAWSQPSGTAEAFF. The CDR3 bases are TGTGCCTGGAGTCAGCCTTCCGGGACAGCTGAAGCTTTCTTT.

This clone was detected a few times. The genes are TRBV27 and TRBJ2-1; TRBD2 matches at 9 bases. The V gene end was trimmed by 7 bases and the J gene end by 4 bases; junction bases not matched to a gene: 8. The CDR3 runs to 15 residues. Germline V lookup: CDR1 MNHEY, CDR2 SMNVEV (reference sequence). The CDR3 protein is CASNTAGGPYNEQFF. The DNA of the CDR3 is TGTGCCAGCAACACCGCGGGGGGGCCATACAATGAGCAGTTCTTC.